This T cell receptor (beta chain) was recovered during a study of patients and donors after allogeneic stem cell transplantation. Many counts were recorded for this clonotype. TCRdb reprocessed the RT-PCR reads with MiXCR, giving one entry per CDR3 protein. The sample consists of 150,000 to 250,000 distinct CDR3 sequences, 35% to 50% of them appearing once. The ends were cut back, 1 base at V and 2 bases at J, with 7 bases in the middle. This CDR3 has 14 amino acids. The germline gives CDR1 SGHTS, CDR2 YDEGEE. The V call is TRBV5-8, the J call TRBJ1-5, with D possibly TRBD1 on 5 matching bases. The source of this sequence is a human donor who was either an allogeneic HSCT recipient or a stem cell or donor lymphocyte infusion donor (not recorded which). It is not recorded whose cells these are; they may come from a transplant donor. Sequenced: blood, either unsorted or a sorted T cell fraction (not recorded which). The CDR3: CASSLWGGNQPQHF. CDR3 bases: TGTGCCAGCAGCTTGTGGGGGGGCAATCAGCCCCAGCATTTT. Based on the CDR3 plus reference TRBV5-8 and TRBJ1-5, the full variable domain is EAGVTQSPTHLIKTRGQQATLRCSPISGHTSVYWYQQALGLGLQFLLWYDEGEERNRGNFPPRFSGRQFPNYSSELNVNALELEDSALYLCASSLWGGNQPQHFGDGTRLSIL.